What follows is one T cell receptor beta chain and its context. Its antigen specificity is not known. No much larger clone exists at a distance of one base, and base qualities are not known. Via the germline V gene (reference sequence), CDR1 is DFQATT and CDR2 SNEGSKA. Trimming removed 6 bases from V and 0 bases from J; the gene matches leave 21 bases unexplained. Inclusive of the bounding cysteine and phenylalanine, the CDR3 is 19 residues long. Only the CDR3 part of the read is kept: 57 bases, read in frame from the first base. The source of the sample is a study of T cell repertoires in cytomegalovirus infection (dated by TCRdb to between 2017 and 2020). Some background on the complete study: Donor HLA type was relevant to the analysis, because carriage of CMV infection together with the matching HLA type was indicated by public TCR beta signatures. Paper-wide results and their limitations: The ex vivo response was dominated by HLA-C-restricted CMV-specific TCR beta clonotypes, which also provided the single most frequent clonotype in two of eight donors. In both this cohort and an independent roughly 400-donor cohort, the cumulative frequency of public TCR beta family members distinguished carriers of CMV infection plus the relevant HLA type.

Reads for this sample came from an Illumina HiSeq 1500. The public reads were reprocessed in TCRdb via fastp at Q25 and MiXCR, keeping in-frame beta chains. Every distinct CDR3 protein forms one entry, paired with its most common genes and DNA. Present in this sample are roughly 500,000 distinct CDR3 sequences, about 11% of which were seen just once. 9.5% to 13% of the sample rests with the top ten. This receptor was obtained from a human donor in good health (CMV status not recorded). Some clones in this sample may be carry-over from other donors' samples. The sequence links TRBV20-1 to TRBJ1-1; 8 nucleotides in the junction match TRBD1. Sequencing used PBMCs. The nucleotide sequence is TGCAGTGCAAGTGGGGGGGATCAGGGGGCTCTCAACCTGAACACTGAAGCTTTCTTT. Its coded protein is CSASGGDQGALNLNTEAFF.